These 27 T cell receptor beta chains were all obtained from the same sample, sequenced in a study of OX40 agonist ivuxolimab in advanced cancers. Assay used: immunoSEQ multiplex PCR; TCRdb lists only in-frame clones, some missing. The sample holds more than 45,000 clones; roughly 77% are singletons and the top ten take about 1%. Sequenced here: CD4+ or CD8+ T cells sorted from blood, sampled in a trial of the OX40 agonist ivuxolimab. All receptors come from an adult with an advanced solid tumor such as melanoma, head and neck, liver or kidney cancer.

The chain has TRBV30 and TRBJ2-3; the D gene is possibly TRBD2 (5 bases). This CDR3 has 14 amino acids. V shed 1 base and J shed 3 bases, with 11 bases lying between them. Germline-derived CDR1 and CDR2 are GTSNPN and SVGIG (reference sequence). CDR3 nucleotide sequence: TGTGCCTGGAGTGGCGGGCTGGGTACAGATACGCAGTATTTT. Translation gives CAWSGGLGTDTQYF.

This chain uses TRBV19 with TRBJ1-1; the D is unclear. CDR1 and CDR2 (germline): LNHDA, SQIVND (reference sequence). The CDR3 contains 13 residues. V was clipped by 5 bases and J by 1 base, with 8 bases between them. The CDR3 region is CASSRTGNTEAFF. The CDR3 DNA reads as TGTGCCAGTAGTCGGACCGGGAACACTGAAGCTTTCTTT.

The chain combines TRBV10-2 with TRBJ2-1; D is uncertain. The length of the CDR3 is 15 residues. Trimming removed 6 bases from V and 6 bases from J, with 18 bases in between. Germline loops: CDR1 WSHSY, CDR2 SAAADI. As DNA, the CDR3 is TGCGCCAGCAGGAGGTGGGCAGGCCTATCCAATGAGCAGTTCTTC. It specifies CASRRWAGLSNEQFF.

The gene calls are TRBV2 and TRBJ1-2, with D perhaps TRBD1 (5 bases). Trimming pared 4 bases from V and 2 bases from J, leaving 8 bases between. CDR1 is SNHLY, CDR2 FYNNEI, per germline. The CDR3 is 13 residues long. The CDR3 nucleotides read TGTGCCAGCAGTGCCAGGGAAAACTATGGCTACACCTTC. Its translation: CASSARENYGYTF.

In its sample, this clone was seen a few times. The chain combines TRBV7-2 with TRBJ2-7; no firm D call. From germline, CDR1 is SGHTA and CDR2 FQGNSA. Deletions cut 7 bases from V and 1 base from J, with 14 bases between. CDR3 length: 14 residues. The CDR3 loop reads CASNNTRWSYEQYF. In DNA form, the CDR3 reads TGTGCCAGCAACAACACCAGGTGGTCCTACGAGCAGTACTTC.

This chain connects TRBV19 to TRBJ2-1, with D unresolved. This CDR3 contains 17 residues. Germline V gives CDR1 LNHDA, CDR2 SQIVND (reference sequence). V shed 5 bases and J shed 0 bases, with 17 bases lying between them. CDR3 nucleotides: TGTGCCAGTAGTTCACCACTTAGGTACGGCTCCTACAATGAGCAGTTCTTC. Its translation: CASSSPLRYGSYNEQFF.

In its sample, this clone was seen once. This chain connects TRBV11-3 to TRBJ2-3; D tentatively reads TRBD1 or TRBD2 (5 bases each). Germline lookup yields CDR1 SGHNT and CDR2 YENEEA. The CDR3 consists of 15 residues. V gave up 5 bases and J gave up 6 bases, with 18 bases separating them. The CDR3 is CASSLSLGTTDTQYF. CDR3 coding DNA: TGTGCCAGCAGCCTGAGCCTTGGGACCACGGATACGCAGTATTTT. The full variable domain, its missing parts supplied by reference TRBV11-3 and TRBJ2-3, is EAGVVQSPRYKIIEKKQPVAFWCNPISGHNTLYWYLQNLGQGPELLIRYENEEAVDDSQLPKDRFSAERLKGVDSTLKIQPAELGDSAVYLCASSLSLGTTDTQYFGPGTRLTVL.

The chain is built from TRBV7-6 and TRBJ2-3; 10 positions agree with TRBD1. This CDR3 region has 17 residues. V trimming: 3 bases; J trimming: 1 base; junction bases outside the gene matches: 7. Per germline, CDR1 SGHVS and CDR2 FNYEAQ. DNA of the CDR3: TGTGCCAGCAGCTTTAGTCCTGGGACAGGGGGCACAGATACGCAGTATTTT. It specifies CASSFSPGTGGTDTQYF. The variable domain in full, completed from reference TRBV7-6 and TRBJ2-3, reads GAGVSQSPRYKVTKRGQDVALRCDPISGHVSLYWYRQALGQGPEFLTYFNYEAQQDKSGLPNDRFSAERPEGSISTLTIQRTEQRDSAMYRCASSFSPGTGGTDTQYFGPGTRLTVL.

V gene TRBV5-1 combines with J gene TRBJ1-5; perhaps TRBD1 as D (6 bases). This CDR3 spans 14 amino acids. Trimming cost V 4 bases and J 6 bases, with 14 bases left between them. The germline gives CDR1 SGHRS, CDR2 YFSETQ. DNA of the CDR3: TGCGCCAGCAGCCCGGCGGGGGGCACTCAGCCCCAGCATTTT. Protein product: CASSPAGGTQPQHF.

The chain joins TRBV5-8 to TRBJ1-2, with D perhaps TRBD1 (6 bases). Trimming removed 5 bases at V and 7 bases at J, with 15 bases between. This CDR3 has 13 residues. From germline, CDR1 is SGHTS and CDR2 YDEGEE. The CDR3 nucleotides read TGTGCCAGCAGACCACAGGGTAGGGGTGGCTACACCTTC. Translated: CASRPQGRGGYTF.

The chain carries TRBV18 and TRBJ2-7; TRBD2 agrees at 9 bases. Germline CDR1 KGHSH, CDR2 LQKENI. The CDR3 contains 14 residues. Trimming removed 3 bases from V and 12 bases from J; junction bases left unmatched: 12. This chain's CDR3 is CASSPPGVAGELYF. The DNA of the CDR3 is TGTGCCAGCTCACCCCCCGGGGTAGCGGGAGAGTTGTACTTC.

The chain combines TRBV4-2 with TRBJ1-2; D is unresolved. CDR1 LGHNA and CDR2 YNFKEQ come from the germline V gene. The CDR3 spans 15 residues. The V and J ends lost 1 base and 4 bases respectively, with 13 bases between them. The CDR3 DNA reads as TGTGCCAGCAGCCAAGTATCCCAGACGGGCTATGGCTACACCTTC. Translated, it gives CASSQVSQTGYGYTF.

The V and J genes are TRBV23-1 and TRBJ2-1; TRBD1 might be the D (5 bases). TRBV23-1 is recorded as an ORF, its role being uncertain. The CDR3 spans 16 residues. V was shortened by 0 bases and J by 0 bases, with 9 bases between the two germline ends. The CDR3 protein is CASSQSDTSSYNEQFF. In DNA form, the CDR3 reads TGCGCCAGCAGTCAATCGGACACGAGCTCCTACAATGAGCAGTTCTTC.

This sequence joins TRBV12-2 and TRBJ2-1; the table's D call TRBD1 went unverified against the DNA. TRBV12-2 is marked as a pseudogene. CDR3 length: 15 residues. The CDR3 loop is CASRGRCRPYNEQFF. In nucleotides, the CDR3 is TGTGCAAGTCGCGGGCGTTGCCGGCCCTACAATGAGCAGTTCTTC.

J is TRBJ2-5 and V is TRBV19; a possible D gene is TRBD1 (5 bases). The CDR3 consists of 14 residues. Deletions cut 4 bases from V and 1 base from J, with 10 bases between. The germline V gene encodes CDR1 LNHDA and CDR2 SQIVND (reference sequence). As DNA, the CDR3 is TGTGCCAGTAGTACAGGGTCTTCCCAAGAGACCCAGTACTTC. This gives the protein CASSTGSSQETQYF.

The CDR3 sequence is CASTRDTETQYF. CDR3 nucleotide sequence: TGTGCCAGCACTCGGGACACTGAGACCCAGTACTTC. The J gene is TRBJ2-5, the V gene TRBV6-6, with D possibly TRBD1 on 6 matching bases. The CDR3 extends over 12 amino acids. CDR1 is MNHNY and CDR2 is SVGAGI in the germline V gene (reference sequence). V gave up 7 bases and J gave up 5 bases, with 11 bases separating them.

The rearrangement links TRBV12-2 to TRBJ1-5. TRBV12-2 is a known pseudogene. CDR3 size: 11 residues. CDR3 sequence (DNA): TGTGCAAGTCTAGCTAGGGCAACCCAGCATTTT. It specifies CASLARATQHF.

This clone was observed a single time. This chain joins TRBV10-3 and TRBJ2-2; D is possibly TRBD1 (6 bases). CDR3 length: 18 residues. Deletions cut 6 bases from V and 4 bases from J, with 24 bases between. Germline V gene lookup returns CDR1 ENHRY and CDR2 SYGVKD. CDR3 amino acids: CAIRKKLTGHPGTGELFF. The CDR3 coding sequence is TGTGCCATCAGGAAAAAACTAACGGGACACCCGGGCACCGGGGAGCTGTTTTTT.

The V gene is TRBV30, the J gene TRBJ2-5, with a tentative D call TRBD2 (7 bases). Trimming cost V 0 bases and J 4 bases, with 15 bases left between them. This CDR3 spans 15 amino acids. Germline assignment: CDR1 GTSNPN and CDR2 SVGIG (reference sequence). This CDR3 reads CAWSVWRGRSETQYF. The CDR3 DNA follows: TGTGCCTGGAGTGTTTGGCGGGGGCGTTCAGAGACCCAGTACTTC.

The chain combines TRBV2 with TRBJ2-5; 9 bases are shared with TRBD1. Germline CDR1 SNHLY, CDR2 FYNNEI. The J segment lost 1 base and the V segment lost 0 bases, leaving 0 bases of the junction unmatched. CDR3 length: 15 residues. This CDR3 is CASSEATGGQETQYF. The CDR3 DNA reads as TGTGCCAGCAGTGAAGCGACAGGGGGCCAAGAGACCCAGTACTTC.

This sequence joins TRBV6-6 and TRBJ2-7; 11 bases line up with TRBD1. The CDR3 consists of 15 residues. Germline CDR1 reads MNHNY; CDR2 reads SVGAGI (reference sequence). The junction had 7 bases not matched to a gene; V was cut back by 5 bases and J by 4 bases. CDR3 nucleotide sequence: TGTGCCAGCAGTCCGGGACAGGGGGAGGGATACGAGCAGTACTTC. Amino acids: CASSPGQGEGYEQYF.

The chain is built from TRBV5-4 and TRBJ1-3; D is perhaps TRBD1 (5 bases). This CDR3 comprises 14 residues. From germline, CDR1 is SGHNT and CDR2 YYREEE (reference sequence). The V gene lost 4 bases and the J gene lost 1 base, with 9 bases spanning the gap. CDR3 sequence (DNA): TGTGCCAGCAGCGCGGGGGGTTCTGGAAACACCATATATTTT. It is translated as CASSAGGSGNTIYF.

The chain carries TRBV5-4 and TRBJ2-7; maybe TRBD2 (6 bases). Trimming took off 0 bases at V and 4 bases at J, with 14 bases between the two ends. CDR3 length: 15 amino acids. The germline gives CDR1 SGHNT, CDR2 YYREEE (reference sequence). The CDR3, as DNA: TGTGCCAGCAGCTTGGCGGGTAGCGGTCGTTACGAGCAGTACTTC. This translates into CASSLAGSGRYEQYF.

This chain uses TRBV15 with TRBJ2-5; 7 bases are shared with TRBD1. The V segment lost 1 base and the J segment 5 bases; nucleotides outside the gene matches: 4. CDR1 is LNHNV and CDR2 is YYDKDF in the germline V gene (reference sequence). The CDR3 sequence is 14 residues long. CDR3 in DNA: TGTGCCACCAGCAGAGTAGGGGGCTGGGAGACCCAGTACTTC. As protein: CATSRVGGWETQYF.

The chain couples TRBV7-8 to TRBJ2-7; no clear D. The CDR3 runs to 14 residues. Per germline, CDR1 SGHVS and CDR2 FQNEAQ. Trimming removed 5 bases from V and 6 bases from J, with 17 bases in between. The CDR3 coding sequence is TGTGCCAGCAGCGTAAATCGGGTTAAGTCCGAGCAGTACTTC. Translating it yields CASSVNRVKSEQYF.

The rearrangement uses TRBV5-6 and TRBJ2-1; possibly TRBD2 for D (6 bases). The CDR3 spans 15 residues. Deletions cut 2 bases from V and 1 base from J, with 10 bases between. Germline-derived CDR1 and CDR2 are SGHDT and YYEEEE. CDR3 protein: CASSFLEGSYNEQFF. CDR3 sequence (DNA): TGTGCCAGCAGCTTCTTGGAGGGTTCCTACAATGAGCAGTTCTTC.

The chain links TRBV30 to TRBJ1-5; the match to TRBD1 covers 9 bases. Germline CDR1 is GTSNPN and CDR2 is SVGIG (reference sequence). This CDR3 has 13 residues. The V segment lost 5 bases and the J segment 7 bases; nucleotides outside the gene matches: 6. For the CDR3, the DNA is TGTGCCTGGGCGGGACAGGGTGAACAGCCCCAGCATTTT. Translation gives CAWAGQGEQPQHF.